This record covers a single T cell receptor (beta chain). In the original analysis: Reference gene primer amplification gave estimated nucleated cell counts. The assay was immunoSEQ multiplex PCR, and TCRdb's table has in-frame clones only and misses some. V, J and clone size were drawn from that table, and D and trimming were deduced from the DNA. This sample yields roughly 29,000 clones, of which less than 90% are seen a single time; about 9.3% belongs to the top ten. The data were taken from a study of blood T cell repertoires in COVID-19. In the study overall: Spain, Italy and the United States supplied samples that represented acute and convalescent COVID-19. In each case, the material was cDNA or gDNA derived from T cells, B-cell-depleted T cells, or PBMCs.

The CDR3 sequence is 15 residues long. Germline V gene sequence: CDR1 LGHNA, CDR2 YNFKEQ. V dropped 2 bases and J dropped 7 bases, with 17 bases sitting between them. The sequence was collected from a man older than 75 with active COVID-19. The chain combines TRBV4-2 with TRBJ1-2; weak D call: TRBD1 (6 bases). The sample was peripheral blood. CDR3 sequence reads: CASSQRGTQTGGYTF. In DNA, the CDR3 is TGTGCCAGCAGCCAAAGAGGGACACAGACAGGTGGCTACACCTTC.